Sequencing of this TCR beta chain was carried out in a study of tumor-infiltrating lymphocytes in primary liver carcinoma. Whole-study findings and limits: Tumors and blood were compared for top-250-clone fraction, and tumors had the significantly higher value (p = 0.039).

The sample holds a few counts of this clonotype. What it binds is not known. Given the absence of the conserved phenylalanine or tryptophan at the CDR3 end, a read error is likely. The investigators made TCR beta cDNA from around 530 ng total RNA, using a constant-region primer. Sequencing libraries for TCR beta derived from three nested multiplex PCR rounds that used slightly modified ARM-PCR. Forward primers for TRBV1-TRBV30 and a C-beta reverse primer served the first two PCR rounds, at approximately 10 cycles each. Via MiXCR, TCRdb re-called the multiplex PCR reads, giving one row per CDR3 protein. Of some 110,000 distinct CDR3 sequences listed, roughly 80% are singletons. Germline V gene sequence: CDR1 SGHKS, CDR2 YYEKEE (reference sequence). This CDR3 region has 14 residues. V was cut by 2 bases and J by 1 base, with 7 bases left in between. Scientists recovered RNA and DNA together from around 20-30 mg of unsorted bulk tissue. Each of the tumor samples contained in excess of 85% viable tumor cells.

The sample was liver tumor tissue from sampling region 3. This sample's subset: tumor region T3, left-lateral pole. The chain combines TRBV5-5 with TRBJ2-1; possible D gene TRBD2, 6 bases. The TCR originated in a middle-aged man with primary liver carcinoma and hepatitis B virus infection. CDR3 in DNA: TGTGCCAGCAGCTTACGGGAGTCCTACAATGAGCAGTTCCTC. Protein sequence: CASSLRESYNEQFL.